This TCR beta chain was sequenced during a study of somatic mutations in cytotoxic T cells in rheumatoid arthritis. Looking at the study overall: Certain V beta antibody-stained T-cell populations, V beta1+ cells sequenced for TCRB among them, were flow-sorted to nearly 100% purity.

Germline V gene sequence: CDR1 MNHEY, CDR2 SMNVEV (reference sequence). The CDR3 covers 15 residues. The J segment lost 6 bases and the V segment lost 3 bases, leaving 7 bases of the junction unmatched. Blood donors served as healthy controls; their median age was roughly 50 years (range 21-70), and around 50% were female. Positive magnetic bead selection isolated CD4+ and CD8+ cells, and flow cytometry checked purity. Method: immunoSEQ multiplex PCR; TCRdb's copy keeps in-frame clones and lacks some. The sample yields approximately 30,000 clones, 82% seen once. Specimen: CD8+ T cells sorted from blood. The chain is built from TRBV27 and TRBJ2-1, with 8 bases that match TRBD1. The sequence derives from a man in his fifties or sixties in good health. The CDR3 reads CASSLRDRILNEQFF. The CDR3 coding sequence is TGTGCCAGCAGTTTGAGGGACAGGATCCTCAATGAGCAGTTCTTC.